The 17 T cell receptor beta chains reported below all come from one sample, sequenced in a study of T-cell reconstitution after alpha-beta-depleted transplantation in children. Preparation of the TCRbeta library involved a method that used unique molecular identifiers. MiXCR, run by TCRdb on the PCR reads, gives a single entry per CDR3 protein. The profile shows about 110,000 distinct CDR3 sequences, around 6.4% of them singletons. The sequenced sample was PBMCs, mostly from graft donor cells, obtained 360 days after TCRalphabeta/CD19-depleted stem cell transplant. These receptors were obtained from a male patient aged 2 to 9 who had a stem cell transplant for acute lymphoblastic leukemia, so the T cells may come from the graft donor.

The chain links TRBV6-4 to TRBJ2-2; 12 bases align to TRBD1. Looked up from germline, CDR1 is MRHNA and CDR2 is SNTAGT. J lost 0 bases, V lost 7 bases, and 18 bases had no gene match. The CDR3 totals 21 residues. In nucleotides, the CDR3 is TGTGCCAGCACCCCTAGATTTCCGGGACAGGGGGCTTTTACGAACACCGGGGAGCTGTTTTTT. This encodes CASTPRFPGQGAFTNTGELFF.

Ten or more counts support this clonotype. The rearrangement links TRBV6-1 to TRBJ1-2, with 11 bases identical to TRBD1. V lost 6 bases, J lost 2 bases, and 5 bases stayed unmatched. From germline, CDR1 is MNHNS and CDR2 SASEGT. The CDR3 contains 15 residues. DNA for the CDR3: TGTGCCAGCAGCCCAGGACAGGGGGCAAACTATGGCTACACCTTC. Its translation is CASSPGQGANYGYTF.

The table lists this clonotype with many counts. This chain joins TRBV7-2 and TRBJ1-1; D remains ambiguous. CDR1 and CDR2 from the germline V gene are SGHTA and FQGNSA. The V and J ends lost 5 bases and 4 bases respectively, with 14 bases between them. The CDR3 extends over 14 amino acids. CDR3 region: CASSPGPRPTEAFF. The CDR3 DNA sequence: TGTGCCAGCAGCCCCGGACCGCGCCCCACTGAAGCTTTCTTT.

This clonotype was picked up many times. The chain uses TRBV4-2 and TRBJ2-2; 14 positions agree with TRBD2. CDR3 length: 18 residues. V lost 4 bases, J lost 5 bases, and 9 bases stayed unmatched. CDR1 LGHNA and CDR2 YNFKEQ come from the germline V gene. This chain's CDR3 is CASSPGLAGARGTGELFF. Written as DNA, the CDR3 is TGTGCCAGCAGCCCGGGACTAGCGGGGGCCCGGGGGACCGGGGAGCTGTTTTTT.

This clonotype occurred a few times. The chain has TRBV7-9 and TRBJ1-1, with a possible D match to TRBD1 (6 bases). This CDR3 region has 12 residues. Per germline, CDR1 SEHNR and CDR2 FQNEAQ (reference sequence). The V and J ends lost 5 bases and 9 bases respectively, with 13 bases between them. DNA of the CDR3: TGTGCCAGCAGCCTCGACAGGACCCAAGCTTTCTTT. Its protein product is CASSLDRTQAFF. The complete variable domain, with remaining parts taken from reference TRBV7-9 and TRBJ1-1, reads DTGVSQNPRHKITKRGQNVTFRCDPISEHNRLYWYRQTLGQGPEFLTYFQNEAQLEKSRLLSDRFSAERPKGSFSTLEIQRTEQGDSAMYLCASSLDRTQAFFGQGTRLTVV.

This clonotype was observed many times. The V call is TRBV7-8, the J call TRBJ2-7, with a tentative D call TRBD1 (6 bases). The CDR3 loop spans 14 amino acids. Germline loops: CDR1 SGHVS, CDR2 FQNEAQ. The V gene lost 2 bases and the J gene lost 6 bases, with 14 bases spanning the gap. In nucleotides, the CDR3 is TGTGCCAGCAGCTTAATACAGGGAGTAGGCGAGCAGTACTTC. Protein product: CASSLIQGVGEQYF.

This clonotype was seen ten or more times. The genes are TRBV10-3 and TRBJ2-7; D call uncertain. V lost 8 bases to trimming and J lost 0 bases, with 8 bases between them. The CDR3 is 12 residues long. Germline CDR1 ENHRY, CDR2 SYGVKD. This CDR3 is CAIRTGSYEQYF. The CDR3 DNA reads TGTGCCATCCGGACGGGCTCCTACGAGCAGTACTTC.

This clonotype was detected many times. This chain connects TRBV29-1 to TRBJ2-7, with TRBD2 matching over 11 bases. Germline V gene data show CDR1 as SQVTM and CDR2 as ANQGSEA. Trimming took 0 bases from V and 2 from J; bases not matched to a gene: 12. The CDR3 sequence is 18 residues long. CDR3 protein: CSVEDSTATSGKPYEQYF. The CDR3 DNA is TGCAGCGTTGAAGATTCCACAGCGACTAGCGGGAAACCCTACGAGCAGTACTTC.

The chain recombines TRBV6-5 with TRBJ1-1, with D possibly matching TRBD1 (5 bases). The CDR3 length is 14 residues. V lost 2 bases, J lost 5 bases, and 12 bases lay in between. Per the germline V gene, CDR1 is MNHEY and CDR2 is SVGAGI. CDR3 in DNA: TGTGCCAGCAGTTACCTTCAGGGAGGAACTGAAGCTTTCTTT. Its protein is CASSYLQGGTEAFF.

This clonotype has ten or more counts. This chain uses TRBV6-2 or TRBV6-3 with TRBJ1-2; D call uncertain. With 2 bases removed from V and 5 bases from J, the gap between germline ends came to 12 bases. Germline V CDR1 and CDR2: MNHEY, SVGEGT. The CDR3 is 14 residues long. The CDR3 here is CASSYGGSTYGYTF. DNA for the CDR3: TGTGCCAGCAGTTACGGTGGCAGTACTTATGGCTACACCTTC.

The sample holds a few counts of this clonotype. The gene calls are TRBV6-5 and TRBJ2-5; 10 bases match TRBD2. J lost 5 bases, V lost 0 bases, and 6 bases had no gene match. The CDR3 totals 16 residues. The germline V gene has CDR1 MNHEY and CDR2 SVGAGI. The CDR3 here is CASSYSGASGSETQYF. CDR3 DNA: TGTGCCAGCAGTTACTCGGGGGCTAGCGGGAGTGAGACCCAGTACTTC.

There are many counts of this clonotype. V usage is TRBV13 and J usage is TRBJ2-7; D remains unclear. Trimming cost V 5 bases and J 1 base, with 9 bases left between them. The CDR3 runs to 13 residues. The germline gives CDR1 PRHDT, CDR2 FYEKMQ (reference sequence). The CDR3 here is CASSRLSSYEQYF. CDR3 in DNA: TGTGCCAGCAGCCGTCTATCTTCCTACGAGCAGTACTTC.

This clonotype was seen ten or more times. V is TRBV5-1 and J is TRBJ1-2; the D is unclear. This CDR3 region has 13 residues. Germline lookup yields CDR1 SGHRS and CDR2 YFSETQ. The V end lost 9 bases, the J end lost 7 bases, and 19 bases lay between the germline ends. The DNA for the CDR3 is TGCGCCACCTCACCGGGAGCCCCATTTGGCTACACCTTC. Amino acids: CATSPGAPFGYTF.

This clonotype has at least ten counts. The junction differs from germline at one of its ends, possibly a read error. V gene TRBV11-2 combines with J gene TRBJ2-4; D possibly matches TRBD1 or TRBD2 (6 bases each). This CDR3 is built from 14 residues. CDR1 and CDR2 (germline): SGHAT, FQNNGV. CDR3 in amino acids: CASSLGGKGNIQYF. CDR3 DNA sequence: TGTGCCAGCAGTTTAGGGGGGAAAGGAAACATTCAGTACTTC.

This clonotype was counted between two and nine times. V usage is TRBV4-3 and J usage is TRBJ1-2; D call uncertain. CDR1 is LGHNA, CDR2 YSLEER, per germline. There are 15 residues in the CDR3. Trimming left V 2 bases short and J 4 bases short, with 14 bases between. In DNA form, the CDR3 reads TGCGCCAGCAGCCAACGTGTACCCCTCCCCTATGGCTACACCTTC. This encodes CASSQRVPLPYGYTF.

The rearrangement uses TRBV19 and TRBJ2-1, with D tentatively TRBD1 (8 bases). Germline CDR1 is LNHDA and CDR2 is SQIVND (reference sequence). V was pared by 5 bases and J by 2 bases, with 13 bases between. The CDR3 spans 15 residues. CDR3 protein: CASSFTGGAYNEQFF. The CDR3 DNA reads TGTGCCAGTAGTTTTACAGGGGGGGCCTACAATGAGCAGTTCTTC.

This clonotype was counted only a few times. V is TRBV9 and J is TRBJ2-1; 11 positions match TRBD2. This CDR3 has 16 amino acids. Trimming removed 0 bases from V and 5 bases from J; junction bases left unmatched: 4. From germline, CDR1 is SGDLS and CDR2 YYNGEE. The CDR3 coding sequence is TGTGCCAGCAGCGTAGCTACTAGCGGGGGACACAATGAGCAGTTCTTC. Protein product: CASSVATSGGHNEQFF. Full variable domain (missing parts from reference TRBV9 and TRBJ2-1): DSGVTQTPKHLITATGQRVTLRCSPRSGDLSVYWYQQSLDQGLQFLIQYYNGEERAKGNILERFSAQQFPDLHSELNLSSLELGDSALYFCASSVATSGGHNEQFFGPGTRLTVL.